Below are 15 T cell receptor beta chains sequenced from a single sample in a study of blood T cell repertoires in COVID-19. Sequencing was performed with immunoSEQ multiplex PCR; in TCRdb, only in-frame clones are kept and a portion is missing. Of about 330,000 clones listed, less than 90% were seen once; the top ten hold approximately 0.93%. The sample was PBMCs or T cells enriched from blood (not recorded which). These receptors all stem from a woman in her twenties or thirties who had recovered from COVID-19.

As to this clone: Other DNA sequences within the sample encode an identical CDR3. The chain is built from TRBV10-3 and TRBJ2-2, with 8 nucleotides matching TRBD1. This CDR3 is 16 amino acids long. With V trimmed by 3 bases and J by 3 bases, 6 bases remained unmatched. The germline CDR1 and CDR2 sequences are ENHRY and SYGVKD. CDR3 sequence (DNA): TGTGCCATCAGTGAAAGCGGACAGGGTGACACCGGGGAGCTGTTTTTT. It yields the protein CAISESGQGDTGELFF.

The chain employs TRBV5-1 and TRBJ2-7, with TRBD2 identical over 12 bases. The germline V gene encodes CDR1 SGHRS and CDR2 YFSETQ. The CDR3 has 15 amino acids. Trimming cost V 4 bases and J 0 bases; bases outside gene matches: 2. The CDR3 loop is CASSVTSGSSYEQYF. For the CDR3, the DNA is TGCGCCAGCAGCGTGACTAGCGGGAGCTCCTACGAGCAGTACTTC.

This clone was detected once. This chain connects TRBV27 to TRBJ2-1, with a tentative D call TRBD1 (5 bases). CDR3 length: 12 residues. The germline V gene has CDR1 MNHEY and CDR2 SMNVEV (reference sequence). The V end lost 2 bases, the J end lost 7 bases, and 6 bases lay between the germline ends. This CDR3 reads CASSLGANEQFF. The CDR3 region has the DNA TGTGCCAGCAGTTTAGGGGCTAATGAGCAGTTCTTC.

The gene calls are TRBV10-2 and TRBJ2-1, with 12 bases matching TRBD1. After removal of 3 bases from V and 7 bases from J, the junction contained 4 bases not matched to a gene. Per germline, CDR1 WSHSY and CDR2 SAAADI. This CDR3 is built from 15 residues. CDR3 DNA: TGCGCCAGCAGTGACCCGGGACAGGGGGCAAATGAGCAGTTCTTC. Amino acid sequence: CASSDPGQGANEQFF.

In DNA, the CDR3 is TGTGCCAGCAGTGAAGCCGGGACAGGGGCCTACGAGCAGTACTTC. It translates to CASSEAGTGAYEQYF. The rearrangement links TRBV25-1 to TRBJ2-7; 10 bases map to TRBD1. The CDR3 covers 15 residues. V dropped 2 bases and J dropped 2; count of bases not matched to a gene: 3. CDR1 and CDR2 from the germline V gene are MGHDK and SYGVNS.

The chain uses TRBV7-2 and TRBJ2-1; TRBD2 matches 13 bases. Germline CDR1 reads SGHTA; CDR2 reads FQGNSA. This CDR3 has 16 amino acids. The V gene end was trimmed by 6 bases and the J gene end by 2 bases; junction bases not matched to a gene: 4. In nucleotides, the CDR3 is TGTGCCAGCAGGGGGACTAGCGGGGAAACCTACAATGAGCAGTTCTTC. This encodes CASRGTSGETYNEQFF. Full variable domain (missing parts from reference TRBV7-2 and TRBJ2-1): GAGVSQSPSNKVTEKGKDVELRCDPISGHTALYWYRQSLGQGLEFLIYFQGNSAPDKSGLPSDRFSAERTGGSVSTLTIQRTQQEDSAVYLCASRGTSGETYNEQFFGPGTRLTVL.

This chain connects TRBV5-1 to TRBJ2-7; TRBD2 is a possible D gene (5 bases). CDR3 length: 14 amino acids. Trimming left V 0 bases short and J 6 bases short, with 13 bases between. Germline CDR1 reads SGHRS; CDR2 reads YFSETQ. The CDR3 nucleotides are TGCGCCAGCAGCTTGGACGCTAGCCAACTCGAGCAGTACTTC. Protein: CASSLDASQLEQYF.

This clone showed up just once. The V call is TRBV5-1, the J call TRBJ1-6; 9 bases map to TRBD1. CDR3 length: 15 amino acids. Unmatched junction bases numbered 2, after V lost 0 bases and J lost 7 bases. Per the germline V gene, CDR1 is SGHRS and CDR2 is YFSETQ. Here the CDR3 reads CASSLDRGHNSPLHF. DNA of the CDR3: TGCGCCAGCAGCTTGGACAGGGGGCACAATTCACCCCTCCACTTT.

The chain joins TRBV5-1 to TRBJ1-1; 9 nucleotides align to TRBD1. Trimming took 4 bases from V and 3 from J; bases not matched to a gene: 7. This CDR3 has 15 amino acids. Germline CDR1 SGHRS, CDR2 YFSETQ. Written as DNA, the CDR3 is TGCGCCAGCAGCCCGGGACAGGGCGGGCACACTGAAGCTTTCTTT. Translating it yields CASSPGQGGHTEAFF.

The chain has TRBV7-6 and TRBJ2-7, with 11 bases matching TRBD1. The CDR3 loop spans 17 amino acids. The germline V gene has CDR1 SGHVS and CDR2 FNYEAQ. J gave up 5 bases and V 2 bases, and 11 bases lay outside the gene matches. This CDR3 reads CASSLLVGDRGGDEQYF. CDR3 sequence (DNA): TGTGCCAGCAGCTTACTGGTTGGGGACAGGGGGGGAGACGAGCAGTACTTC.

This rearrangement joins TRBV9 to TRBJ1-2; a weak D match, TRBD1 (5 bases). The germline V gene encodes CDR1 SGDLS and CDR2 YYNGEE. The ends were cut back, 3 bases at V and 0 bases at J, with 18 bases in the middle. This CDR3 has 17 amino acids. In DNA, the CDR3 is TGTGCCAGCAGCGAAGGGGTAGCTGAATTAGCTAACTATGGCTACACCTTC. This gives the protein CASSEGVAELANYGYTF.

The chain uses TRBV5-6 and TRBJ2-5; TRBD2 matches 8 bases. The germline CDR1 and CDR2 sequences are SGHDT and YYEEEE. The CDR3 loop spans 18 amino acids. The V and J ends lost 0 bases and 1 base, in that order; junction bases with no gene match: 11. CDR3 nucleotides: TGTGCCAGCAGCTTGGAGGACGGGCGAGCGGGGGCCCAAGAGACCCAGTACTTC. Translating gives CASSLEDGRAGAQETQYF.

CDR3 DNA sequence: TGTGCCAGCAGCCAGCGAAGCGACAGCTCTGGGGCCAACGTCCTGACTTTC. The encoded protein is CASSQRSDSSGANVLTF. The chain has TRBV14 and TRBJ2-6; D is perhaps TRBD1 (5 bases). The CDR3 is 17 amino acids. The ends were cut back, 3 bases at V and 0 bases at J, with 12 bases in the middle. Germline V gives CDR1 SGHDN, CDR2 FVKESK.

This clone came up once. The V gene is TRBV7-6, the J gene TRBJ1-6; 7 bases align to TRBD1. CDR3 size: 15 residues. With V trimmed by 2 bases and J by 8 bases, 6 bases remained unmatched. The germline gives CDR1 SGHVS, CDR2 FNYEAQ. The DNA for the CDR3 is TGTGCCAGCAGCTTAACATGGGACAGAGATTCACCCCTCCACTTT. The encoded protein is CASSLTWDRDSPLHF.

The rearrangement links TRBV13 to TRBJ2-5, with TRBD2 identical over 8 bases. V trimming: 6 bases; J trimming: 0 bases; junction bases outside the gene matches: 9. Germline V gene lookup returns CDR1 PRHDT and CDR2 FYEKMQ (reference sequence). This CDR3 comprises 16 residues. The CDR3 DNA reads TGTGCCAGCAGACACAAGGGCGGGGGGTACCAAGAGACCCAGTACTTC. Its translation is CASRHKGGGYQETQYF.